The next 21 T cell receptor beta chains were all read from a single sample in a study of T cells in Graves' hyperthyroidism and ophthalmopathy. Amplified TCR beta CDR3 regions derived from RNA transcripts. The TCR CDR3 was amplified in a first-round RT-PCR using the HTBI primer set. A single record per CDR3 protein comes from TCRdb applying MiXCR to the multiplex PCR reads. The data show roughly 740,000 distinct CDR3 sequences, less than 20% seen once. The source material was blood. The receptors come from a man aged 18 to 30 with Graves' hyperthyroidism.

V gene TRBV6-1 combines with J gene TRBJ2-3, with D perhaps matching TRBD2 (6 bases). This CDR3 region has 17 residues. Germline V gene data show CDR1 as MNHNS and CDR2 as SASEGT. V shed 1 base and J shed 0 bases, with 14 bases lying between them. The CDR3 spells CASSEEPLASSTDTQYF. The DNA for the CDR3 is TGTGCCAGCAGTGAAGAGCCTCTAGCGTCTAGCACAGATACGCAGTATTTT.

This clonotype is a singleton in its sample. The J gene is TRBJ1-3, the V gene TRBV19; D gene unclear. Germline V gene sequence: CDR1 LNHDA, CDR2 SQIVND (reference sequence). With 7 bases removed from V and 4 bases from J, the gap between germline ends came to 20 bases. CDR3 length: 16 residues. CDR3: CASNPSRDSWGNTIYF. DNA of the CDR3: TGTGCCAGTAACCCTAGCCGAGACTCCTGGGGAAACACCATATATTTT.

This clonotype was observed many times. This chain connects TRBV24-1 to TRBJ2-3; 10 bases are a match to TRBD2. The CDR3 is 18 residues long. The V gene's germline CDR1 is KGHDR and CDR2 SFDVKD. Unmatched junction bases numbered 13, after V lost 6 bases and J lost 2 bases. For the CDR3, the DNA is TGTGCCACCAGTCCCTTGCCCGGACTAGCGGAGAACACAGATACGCAGTATTTT. Its translation: CATSPLPGLAENTDTQYF.

The sample holds many counts of this clonotype. V gene TRBV2 combines with J gene TRBJ2-5; 9 positions match TRBD2. Germline V CDR1 and CDR2: SNHLY, FYNNEI. V was pared by 2 bases and J by 5 bases, with 9 bases of the junction left unmatched. This CDR3 has 16 amino acids. The CDR3 DNA is TGTGCCAGCAGTGAACTGCGCGGGAGGGCCGTTGAGACCCAGTACTTC. Translation: CASSELRGRAVETQYF.

This clonotype occurred once. V is TRBV20-1 and J is TRBJ1-2; 7 nucleotides line up with TRBD1. The J segment lost 0 bases and the V segment lost 0 bases, leaving 4 bases of the junction unmatched. This CDR3 has 15 residues. The germline V gene encodes CDR1 DFQATT and CDR2 SNEGSKA (reference sequence). CDR3 in DNA: TGCAGTGCTAGAGACCCCGGGACAGCTAACTATGGCTACACCTTC. Protein sequence: CSARDPGTANYGYTF.

This clonotype was picked up many times. This chain links TRBV28 with TRBJ2-7; TRBD2 aligns across 14 bases. V gave up 4 bases and J gave up 6 bases; unmatched junction bases: 17. Germline V gene data show CDR1 as MDHEN and CDR2 as SYDVKM. This CDR3 contains 19 residues. The CDR3 loop is CASSSFVTSGRAHLPEQYF. CDR3 nucleotide sequence: TGTGCCAGCAGTTCTTTCGTGACTAGCGGGAGGGCCCATTTACCCGAGCAGTACTTC.

This clonotype occurred many times. This chain connects TRBV5-8 to TRBJ1-4, with 8 bases aligning to TRBD1. This CDR3 has 14 amino acids. Germline V lookup: CDR1 SGHTS, CDR2 YDEGEE. Losses at the gene ends were 4 bases for V and 5 bases for J; bases not matched to a gene: 4. The CDR3 is CASSPTGGNEKLFF. For the CDR3, the DNA is TGTGCCAGCAGCCCAACAGGGGGGAATGAAAAACTGTTTTTT. Combining the CDR3 with reference TRBV5-8 and TRBJ1-4 gives the whole variable domain EAGVTQSPTHLIKTRGQQATLRCSPISGHTSVYWYQQALGLGLQFLLWYDEGEERNRGNFPPRFSGRQFPNYSSELNVNALELEDSALYLCASSPTGGNEKLFFGSGTQLSVL.

On this clonotype: Lacking the conserved final phenylalanine or tryptophan, this CDR3 likely reflects a read error. The V call is TRBV24-1, the J call TRBJ1-5; weak D call: TRBD1 (6 bases). V was cut by 4 bases and J by 7 bases, with 13 bases left in between. CDR3 length equals 14 residues. The germline CDR1 and CDR2 sequences are KGHDR and SFDVKD. CDR3 bases: TGTGCCACCAGTGACTCACAGGGCCAGCAGCCCCAGCATCTT. Translating it yields CATSDSQGQQPQHL.

The chain employs TRBV27 and TRBJ2-3; 10 nucleotides match TRBD2. V dropped 6 bases and J dropped 4; count of bases not matched to a gene: 10. The CDR3 totals 16 residues. Germline V gives CDR1 MNHEY, CDR2 SMNVEV (reference sequence). The CDR3 region is CASRGLAGGGPDTQYF. DNA for the CDR3: TGTGCCAGCAGGGGATTAGCGGGGGGCGGACCAGATACGCAGTATTTT.

Details on this clonotype: This may stem from a read error, because a much larger clone lies one nucleotide away. V and J are TRBV10-3 and TRBJ2-7; D possibly corresponds to TRBD1 (6 bases). The CDR3 covers 13 residues. Germline CDR1 and CDR2: ENHRY and SYGVKD. V was trimmed by 8 bases and J by 6 bases, leaving 17 bases between them. CDR3 nucleotide sequence: TGTGCCATCGGAGCAGGACAGCACCGCGAGCAGTACTTC. This codes for CAIGAGQHREQYF.

This clonotype came up many times. The genes are TRBV2 and TRBJ2-1; D call uncertain. CDR1 and CDR2 (germline): SNHLY, FYNNEI. Deletions cut 5 bases from V and 0 bases from J, with 11 bases between. This CDR3 is 15 amino acids long. The CDR3: CASSIYPLSYNEQFF. The CDR3 nucleotides read TGTGCCAGCAGTATATATCCGCTCTCCTACAATGAGCAGTTCTTC.

V gene TRBV5-8 combines with J gene TRBJ2-5; D is tentatively TRBD1 or TRBD2 (5 bases each). Trimming cost V 4 bases and J 5 bases, with 21 bases left between them. The CDR3 sequence is 16 residues long. Germline loops: CDR1 SGHTS, CDR2 YDEGEE. CDR3: CASSTRDLVLRETQYF. CDR3 coding DNA: TGTGCCAGCAGCACCCGGGACCTCGTTTTGCGGGAGACCCAGTACTTC.

This clonotype has only a few counts. The chain links TRBV7-2 to TRBJ1-3; no definite D call. The germline V gene has CDR1 SGHTA and CDR2 FQGNSA. CDR3 length: 16 amino acids. The V and J ends lost 2 bases and 0 bases respectively, with 11 bases between them. CDR3 protein: CASSLKGGASGNTIYF. CDR3 DNA sequence: TGTGCCAGCAGCTTAAAGGGCGGCGCCTCTGGAAACACCATATATTTT.

In this sample, this clonotype turned up many times. The CDR3 DNA reads as TGTGCCAGCAGCTTTGAACACCCGAACACTGAAGCTTTCTTT. Its translation is CASSFEHPNTEAFF. J is TRBJ1-1 and V is TRBV13; no clear D gene. The V end lost 3 bases, the J end lost 1 base, and 9 bases lay between the germline ends. Germline V gene sequence: CDR1 PRHDT, CDR2 FYEKMQ (reference sequence). This CDR3 region has 14 residues. Combining the CDR3 with reference TRBV13 and TRBJ1-1 gives the whole variable domain AAGVIQSPRHLIKEKRETATLKCYPIPRHDTVYWYQQGPGQDPQFLISFYEKMQSDKGSIPDRFSAQQFSDYHSELNMSSLELGDSALYFCASSFEHPNTEAFFGQGTRLTVV.

V gene TRBV7-2 combines with J gene TRBJ2-4, with 9 bases aligning to TRBD1. CDR3 length equals 18 residues. Germline V gene sequence: CDR1 SGHTA, CDR2 FQGNSA. Unmatched junction bases numbered 9, after V lost 3 bases and J lost 0 bases. The CDR3 loop is CASSFYRGPYVAKNIQYF. The CDR3 DNA reads TGTGCCAGCAGCTTTTACAGGGGGCCCTACGTAGCCAAAAACATTCAGTACTTC.

To note about this clonotype: Being one base from a much bigger clone, this may be a read error. V gene TRBV7-2 combines with J gene TRBJ1-2; 7 bases agree with TRBD1. This CDR3 region has 16 residues. Germline V lookup: CDR1 SGHTA, CDR2 FQGNSA. CDR3 sequence: CASSLDYRGRNYGHTF. CDR3 coding DNA: TGTGCCAGCAGCTTGGACTACAGGGGCAGGAACTATGGCCACACCTTC.

The chain carries TRBV7-9 and TRBJ2-1; tentatively, D is TRBD1 (5 bases). V lost 5 bases and J lost 12, with 17 bases in between. CDR1 and CDR2 (germline): SEHNR, FQNEAQ (reference sequence). The CDR3 runs 13 residues. The CDR3: CASSPHRSQVQFF. CDR3 in DNA: TGTGCCAGCAGCCCGCACAGGTCGCAAGTGCAGTTCTTC. Full variable domain (rest looked up from reference TRBV7-9 and TRBJ2-1): DTGVSQNPRHKITKRGQNVTFRCDPISEHNRLYWYRQTLGQGPEFLTYFQNEAQLEKSRLLSDRFSAERPKGSFSTLEIQRTEQGDSAMYLCASSPHRSQVQFFGPGTRLTVL.

This clonotype was recorded a few times. J is TRBJ2-7 and V is TRBV19; 7 bases match TRBD1. Germline CDR1 reads LNHDA; CDR2 reads SQIVND (reference sequence). J gave up 2 bases and V 4 bases, and 8 bases lay outside the gene matches. This CDR3 is 15 amino acids long. CDR3 residues: CASSKGSGTAYEQYF. The CDR3 DNA follows: TGTGCCAGTAGTAAGGGGTCCGGGACAGCCTACGAGCAGTACTTC.

The genes are TRBV6-1 and TRBJ1-6; the D gene is possibly TRBD1 (5 bases). CDR1 MNHNS and CDR2 SASEGT come from the germline V gene. V lost 2 bases, J lost 10 bases, and 18 bases lay in between. The CDR3 totals 16 residues. The CDR3 region is CASSEFETAVASPLHF. The CDR3 nucleotides read TGTGCCAGCAGTGAATTTGAGACAGCGGTCGCATCACCCCTCCACTTT.

This clonotype was seen more than once but under ten times. The chain recombines TRBV12-3 or TRBV12-4 with TRBJ2-1; D is possibly TRBD2 (5 bases). This CDR3 spans 12 amino acids. V lost 6 bases, J lost 5 bases, and 8 bases lay in between. This CDR3 reads CASSRRNNEQFF. CDR3 DNA: TGTGCCAGCAGCCGGAGGAACAATGAGCAGTTCTTC.

This clonotype was seen at least ten times. This chain links TRBV6-2 or TRBV6-3 with TRBJ2-1; weak D call: TRBD2 (6 bases). The CDR3 loop spans 15 amino acids. Trimming cost V 6 bases and J 0 bases, with 12 bases left between them. From germline, CDR1 is MNHEY and CDR2 SVGEGT. The CDR3 spells CASRWDSSSYNEQFF. Written as DNA, the CDR3 is TGTGCCAGCAGATGGGACTCGAGCTCCTACAATGAGCAGTTCTTC.